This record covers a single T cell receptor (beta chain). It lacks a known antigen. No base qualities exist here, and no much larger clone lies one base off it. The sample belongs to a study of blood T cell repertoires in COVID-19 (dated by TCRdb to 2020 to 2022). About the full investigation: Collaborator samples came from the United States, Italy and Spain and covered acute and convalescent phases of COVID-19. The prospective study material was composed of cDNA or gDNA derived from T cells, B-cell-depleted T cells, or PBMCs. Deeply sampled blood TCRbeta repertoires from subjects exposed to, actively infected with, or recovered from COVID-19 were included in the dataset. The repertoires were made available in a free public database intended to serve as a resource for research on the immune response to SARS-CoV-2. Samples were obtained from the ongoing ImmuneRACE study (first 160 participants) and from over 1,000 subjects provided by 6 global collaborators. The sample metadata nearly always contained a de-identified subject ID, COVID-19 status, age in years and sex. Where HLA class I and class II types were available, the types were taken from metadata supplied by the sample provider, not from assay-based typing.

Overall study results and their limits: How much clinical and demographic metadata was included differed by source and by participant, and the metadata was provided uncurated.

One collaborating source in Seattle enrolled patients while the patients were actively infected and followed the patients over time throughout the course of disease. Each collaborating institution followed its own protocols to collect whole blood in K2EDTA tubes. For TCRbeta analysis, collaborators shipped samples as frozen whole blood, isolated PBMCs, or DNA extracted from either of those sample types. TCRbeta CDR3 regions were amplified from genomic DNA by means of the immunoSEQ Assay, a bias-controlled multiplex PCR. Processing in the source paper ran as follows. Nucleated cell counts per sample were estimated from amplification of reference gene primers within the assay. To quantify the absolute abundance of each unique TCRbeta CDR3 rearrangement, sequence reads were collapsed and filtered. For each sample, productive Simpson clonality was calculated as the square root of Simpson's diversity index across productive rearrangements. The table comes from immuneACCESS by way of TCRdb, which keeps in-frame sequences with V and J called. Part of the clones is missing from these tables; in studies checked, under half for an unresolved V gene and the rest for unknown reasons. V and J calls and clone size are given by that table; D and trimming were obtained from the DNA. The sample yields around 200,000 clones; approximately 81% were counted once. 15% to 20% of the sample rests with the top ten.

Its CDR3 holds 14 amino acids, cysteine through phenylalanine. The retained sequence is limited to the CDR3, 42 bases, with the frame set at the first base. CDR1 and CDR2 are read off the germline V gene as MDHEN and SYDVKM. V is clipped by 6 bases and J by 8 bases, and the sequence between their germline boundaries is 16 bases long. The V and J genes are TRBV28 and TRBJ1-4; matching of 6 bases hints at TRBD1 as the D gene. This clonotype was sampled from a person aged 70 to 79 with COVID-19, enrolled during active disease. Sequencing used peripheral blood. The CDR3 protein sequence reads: CASSRQQGNEKLFF. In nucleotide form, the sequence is TGTGCCAGCAGCCGTCAACAGGGTAACGAAAAACTGTTTTTT.